A single sample gave rise to the 4 T cell receptor beta chains below, sequenced in a study of blood T cell repertoires in COVID-19 (dated by TCRdb to the early 2020s). Libraries were prepared through the immunoSEQ multiplex PCR assay. TCRdb stores this immuneACCESS table with in-frame sequences only. Part of the clones is absent; in the studies checked, under half of the shortfall reflects unresolved V genes, and no reason is known for the rest. The sample includes 250,000 to 350,000 clones, with 75% to 90% observed a single time. Of the sample, about an eighth falls within the top ten clones. The sequencing input was peripheral blood. Receptors were obtained from an older woman with acute or convalescent COVID-19.

This chain joins TRBV7-9 and TRBJ1-3; possible D gene TRBD1, 6 bases. Per the germline V gene, CDR1 is SEHNR and CDR2 is FQNEAQ (reference sequence). The CDR3 covers 10 residues. Trimming removed 2 bases from V and 16 bases from J, with 9 bases in between. CDR3 DNA: TGTGCCAGCAGCTTACGGACAGCGTATTTT. It encodes CASSLRTAYF. Filled out from reference TRBV7-9 and TRBJ1-3, the complete variable domain reads DTGVSQNPRHKITKRGQNVTFRCDPISEHNRLYWYRQTLGQGPEFLTYFQNEAQLEKSRLLSDRFSAERPKGSFSTLEIQRTEQGDSAMYLCASSLRTAYFGEGSWLTVV.

This chain links TRBV18 with TRBJ1-1; D call uncertain. Germline V gene sequence: CDR1 KGHSH, CDR2 LQKENI. CDR3 length: 12 amino acids. V lost 5 bases to trimming and J lost 8 bases, with 12 bases between them. CDR3 protein: CASSATLGEAFF. The CDR3 DNA reads as TGTGCCAGCTCAGCAACTCTAGGAGAAGCTTTCTTT.

The rearrangement joins TRBV5-5 to TRBJ1-6, with 7 bases identical to TRBD1. Trimming took 4 bases from V and 10 from J; bases not matched to a gene: 5. This CDR3 is built from 13 residues. The germline CDR1 and CDR2 sequences are SGHKS and YYEKEE (reference sequence). The CDR3 loop reads CASSVIQGSPLHF. In DNA, the CDR3 is TGTGCCAGCAGCGTTATACAGGGGTCACCCCTCCACTTT.

The chain has TRBV7-2 and TRBJ1-2, with 11 bases identical to TRBD1. V lost 6 bases, J lost 6 bases, and 12 bases stayed unmatched. Per germline, CDR1 SGHTA and CDR2 FQGNSA. CDR3 length: 16 amino acids. The CDR3 region is CASSHYRTGGANGYTF. CDR3 coding DNA: TGTGCCAGCAGTCACTACCGGACAGGGGGCGCGAATGGCTACACCTTC.